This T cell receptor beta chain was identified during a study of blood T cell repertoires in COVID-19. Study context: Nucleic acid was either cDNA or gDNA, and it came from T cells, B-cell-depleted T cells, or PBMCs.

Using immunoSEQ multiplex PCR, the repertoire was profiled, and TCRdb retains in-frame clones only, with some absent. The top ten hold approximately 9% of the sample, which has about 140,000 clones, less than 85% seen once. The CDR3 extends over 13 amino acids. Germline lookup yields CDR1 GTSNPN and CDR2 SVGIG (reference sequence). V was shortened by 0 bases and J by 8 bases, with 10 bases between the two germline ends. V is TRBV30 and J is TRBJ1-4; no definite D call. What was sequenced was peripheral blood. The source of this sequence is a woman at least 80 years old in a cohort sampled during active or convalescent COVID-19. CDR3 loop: CAWSVSRREKLFF. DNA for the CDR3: TGTGCCTGGAGTGTATCTAGGCGGGAAAAACTGTTTTTT.